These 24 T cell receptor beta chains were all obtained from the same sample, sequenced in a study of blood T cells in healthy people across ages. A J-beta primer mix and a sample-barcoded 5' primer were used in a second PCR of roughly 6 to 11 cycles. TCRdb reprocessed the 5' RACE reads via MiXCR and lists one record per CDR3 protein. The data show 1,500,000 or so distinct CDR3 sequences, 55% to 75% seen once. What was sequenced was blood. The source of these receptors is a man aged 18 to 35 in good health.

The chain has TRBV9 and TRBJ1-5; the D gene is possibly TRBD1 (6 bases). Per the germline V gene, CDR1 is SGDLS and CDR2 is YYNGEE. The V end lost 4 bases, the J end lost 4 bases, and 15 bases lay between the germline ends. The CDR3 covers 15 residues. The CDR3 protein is CASSLGRGKNQPQHF. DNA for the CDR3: TGTGCCAGCAGCCTCGGGAGGGGGAAGAATCAGCCCCAGCATTTT.

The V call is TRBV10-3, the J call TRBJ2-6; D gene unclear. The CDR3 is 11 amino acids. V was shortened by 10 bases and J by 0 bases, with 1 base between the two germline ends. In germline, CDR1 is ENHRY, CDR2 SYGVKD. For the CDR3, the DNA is TGTGCCACCTCTGGGGCCAACGTCCTGACTTTC. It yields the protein CATSGANVLTF.

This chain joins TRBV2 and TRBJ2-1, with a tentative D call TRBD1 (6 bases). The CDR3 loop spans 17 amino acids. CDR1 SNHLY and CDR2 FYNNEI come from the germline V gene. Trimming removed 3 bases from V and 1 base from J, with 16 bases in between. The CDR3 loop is CASSERQGRTSYNEQFF. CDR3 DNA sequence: TGTGCCAGCAGTGAGAGGCAGGGGCGTACTTCCTACAATGAGCAGTTCTTC.

The chain's CDR3 is CASSSTERESTNEQYF. The CDR3 DNA is TGTGCCAGCAGCTCCACCGAGCGGGAGTCTACCAATGAGCAGTACTTC. This chain links TRBV7-8 with TRBJ2-1; TRBD2 matches 8 bases. The assigned J gene may be wrong: the sequence end matches TRBJ2-7 better. CDR3 length: 16 amino acids. Germline V CDR1 and CDR2: SGHVS, FQNEAQ.

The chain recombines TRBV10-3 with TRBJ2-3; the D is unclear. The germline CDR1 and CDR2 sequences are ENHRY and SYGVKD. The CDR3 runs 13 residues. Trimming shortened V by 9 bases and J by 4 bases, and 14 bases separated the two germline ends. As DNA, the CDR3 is TGTGCCATTCAGAGGACGGCCCCAGATACGCAGTATTTT. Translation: CAIQRTAPDTQYF.

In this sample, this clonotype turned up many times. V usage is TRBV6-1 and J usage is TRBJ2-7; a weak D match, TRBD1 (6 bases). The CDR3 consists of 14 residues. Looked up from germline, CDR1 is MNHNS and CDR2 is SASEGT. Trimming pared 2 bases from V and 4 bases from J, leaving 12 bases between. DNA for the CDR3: TGTGCCAGCAGTGAAATAAACAGGGTGTACGAGCAGTACTTC. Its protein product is CASSEINRVYEQYF.

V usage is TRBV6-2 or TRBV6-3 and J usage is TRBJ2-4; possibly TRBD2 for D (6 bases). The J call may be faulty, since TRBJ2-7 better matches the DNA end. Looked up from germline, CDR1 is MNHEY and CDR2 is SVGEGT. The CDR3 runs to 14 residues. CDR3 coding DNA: TGTGCCAGCAGTGACGGCGGGACGGTCCACGAGCAGTACTTC. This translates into CASSDGGTVHEQYF.

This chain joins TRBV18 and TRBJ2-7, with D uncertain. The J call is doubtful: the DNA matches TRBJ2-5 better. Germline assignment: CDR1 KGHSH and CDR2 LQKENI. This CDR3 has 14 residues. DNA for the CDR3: TGTGCCAGCTCGCCAAGGGCTACCCAAGAGACCCAGTACTTC. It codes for CASSPRATQETQYF.

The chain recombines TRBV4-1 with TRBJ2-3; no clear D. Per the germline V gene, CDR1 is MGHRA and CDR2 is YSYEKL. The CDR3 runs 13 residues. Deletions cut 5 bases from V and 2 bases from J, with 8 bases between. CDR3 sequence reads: CASSTTDTDTQYF. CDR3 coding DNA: TGCGCCAGCAGCACTACCGACACAGATACGCAGTATTTT.

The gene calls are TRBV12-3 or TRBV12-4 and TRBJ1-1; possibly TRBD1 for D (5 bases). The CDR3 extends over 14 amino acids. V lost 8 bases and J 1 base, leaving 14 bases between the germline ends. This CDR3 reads CASAETEKNTEAFF. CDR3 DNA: TGTGCCAGCGCCGAGACAGAAAAGAACACTGAAGCTTTCTTT.

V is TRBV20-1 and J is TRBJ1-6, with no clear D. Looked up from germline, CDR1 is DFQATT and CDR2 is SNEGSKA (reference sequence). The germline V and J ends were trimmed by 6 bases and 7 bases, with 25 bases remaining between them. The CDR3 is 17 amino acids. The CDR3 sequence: CSAPPRSATFRNSPLHF. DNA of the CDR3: TGCAGTGCCCCCCCCCGTAGCGCTACTTTCCGGAATTCACCCCTCCACTTT.

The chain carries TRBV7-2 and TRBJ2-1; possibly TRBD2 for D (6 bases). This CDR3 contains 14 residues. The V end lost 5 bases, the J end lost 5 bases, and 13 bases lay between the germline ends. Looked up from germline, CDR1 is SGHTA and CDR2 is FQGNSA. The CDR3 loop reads CASSTSTGDNEQFF. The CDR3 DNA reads TGTGCCAGCAGCACGAGCACGGGGGACAATGAGCAGTTCTTC.

CDR3 coding DNA: TGCGCCAGCAGCCAAGGTCTGGGGACTAGCGGGAGTCGTCAAGAGACCCAGTACTTC. Its protein is CASSQGLGTSGSRQETQYF. The V call is TRBV4-1, the J call TRBJ2-5; 14 nucleotides align to TRBD2. The CDR3 sequence is 19 residues long. The V segment lost 1 base and the J segment 2 bases; nucleotides outside the gene matches: 9. Germline CDR1 reads MGHRA; CDR2 reads YSYEKL.

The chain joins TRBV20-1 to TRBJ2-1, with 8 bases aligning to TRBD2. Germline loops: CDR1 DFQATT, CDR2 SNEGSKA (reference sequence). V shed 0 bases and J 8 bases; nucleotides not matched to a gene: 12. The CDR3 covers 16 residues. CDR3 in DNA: TGCAGTGCTAGAGATCGCCGGACTAGCTTAATCGATGAGCAGTTCTTC. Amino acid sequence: CSARDRRTSLIDEQFF.

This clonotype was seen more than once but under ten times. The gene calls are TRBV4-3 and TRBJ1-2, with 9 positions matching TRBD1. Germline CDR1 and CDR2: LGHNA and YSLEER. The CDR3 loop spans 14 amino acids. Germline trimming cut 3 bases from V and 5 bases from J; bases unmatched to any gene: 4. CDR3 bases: TGCGCCAGCAGCCAGAAGACAGGGGGTTATGGCTACACCTTC. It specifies CASSQKTGGYGYTF.

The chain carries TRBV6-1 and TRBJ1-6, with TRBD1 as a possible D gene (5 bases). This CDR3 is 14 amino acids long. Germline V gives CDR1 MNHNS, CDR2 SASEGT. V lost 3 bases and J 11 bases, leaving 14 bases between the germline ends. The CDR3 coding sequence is TGTGCCAGCAGTGAGCTGGGGGATAACGCACCCCTCCACTTT. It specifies CASSELGDNAPLHF.

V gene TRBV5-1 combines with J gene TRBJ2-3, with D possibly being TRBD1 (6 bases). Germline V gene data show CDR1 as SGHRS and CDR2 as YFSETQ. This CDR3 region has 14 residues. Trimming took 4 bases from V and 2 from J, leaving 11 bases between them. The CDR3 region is CASSPQGNTDTQYF. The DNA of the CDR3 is TGCGCCAGCAGCCCACAGGGCAACACAGATACGCAGTATTTT.

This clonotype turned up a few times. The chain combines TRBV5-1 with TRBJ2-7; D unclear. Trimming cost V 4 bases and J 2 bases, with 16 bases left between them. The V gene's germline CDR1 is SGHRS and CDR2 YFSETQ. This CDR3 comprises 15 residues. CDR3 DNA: TGCGCCAGCAGCGCTACCTCCGGGCCAACCTACGAGCAGTACTTC. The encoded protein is CASSATSGPTYEQYF. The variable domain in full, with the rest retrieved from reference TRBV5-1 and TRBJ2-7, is KAGVTQTPRYLIKTRGQQVTLSCSPISGHRSVSWYQQTPGQGLQFLFEYFSETQRNKGNFPGRFSGRQFSNSRSEMNVSTLELGDSALYLCASSATSGPTYEQYFGPGTRLTVT.

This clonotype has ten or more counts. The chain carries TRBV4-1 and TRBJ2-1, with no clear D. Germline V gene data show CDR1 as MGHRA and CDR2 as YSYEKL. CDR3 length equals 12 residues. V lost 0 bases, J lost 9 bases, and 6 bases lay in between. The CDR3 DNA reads TGCGCCAGCAGCCAAGATTCGGGTGAGCAGTTCTTC. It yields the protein CASSQDSGEQFF.

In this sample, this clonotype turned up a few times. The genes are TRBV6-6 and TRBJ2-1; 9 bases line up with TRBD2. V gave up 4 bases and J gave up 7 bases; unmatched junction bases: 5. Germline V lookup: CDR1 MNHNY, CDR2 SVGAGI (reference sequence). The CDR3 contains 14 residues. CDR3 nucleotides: TGTGCCAGCAGTTTAGCGGGGGCTGGGAATGAGCAGTTCTTC. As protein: CASSLAGAGNEQFF.

The CDR3 sequence: CASSGHRVDQPQHF. The CDR3 DNA follows: TGCGCCAGCAGCGGCCACAGGGTAGATCAGCCCCAGCATTTT. The chain couples TRBV4-1 to TRBJ1-5; D perhaps matches TRBD1 (6 bases). Germline loops: CDR1 MGHRA, CDR2 YSYEKL. V lost 5 bases and J 5 bases, leaving 13 bases between the germline ends. This CDR3 region has 14 residues.

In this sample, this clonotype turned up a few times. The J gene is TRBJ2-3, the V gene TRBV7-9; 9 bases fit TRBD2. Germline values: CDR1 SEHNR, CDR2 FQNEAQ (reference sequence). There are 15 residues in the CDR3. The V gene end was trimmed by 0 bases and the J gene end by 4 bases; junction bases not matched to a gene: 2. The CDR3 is CASSLATSGPDTQYF. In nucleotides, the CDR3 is TGTGCCAGCAGCTTAGCGACTAGCGGACCAGATACGCAGTATTTT.

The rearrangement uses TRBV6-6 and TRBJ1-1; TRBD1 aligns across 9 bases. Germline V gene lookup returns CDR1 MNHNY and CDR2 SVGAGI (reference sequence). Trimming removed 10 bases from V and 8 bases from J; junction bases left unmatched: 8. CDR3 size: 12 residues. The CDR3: CAIRGGQGEAFF. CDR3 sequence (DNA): TGTGCCATCCGGGGGGGACAGGGAGAAGCTTTCTTT.

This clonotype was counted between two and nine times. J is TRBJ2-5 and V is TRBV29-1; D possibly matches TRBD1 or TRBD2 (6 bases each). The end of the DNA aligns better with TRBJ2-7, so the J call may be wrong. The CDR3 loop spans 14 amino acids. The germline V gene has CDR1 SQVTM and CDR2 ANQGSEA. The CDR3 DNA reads TGCAGCGTTGAAGGGGGGGCAAGACTTAGCGAGCAGTACTTC. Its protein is CSVEGGARLSEQYF.